The 19 T cell receptor beta chains below were found in one sample sequenced in a study of blood T cells in healthy people across ages. A second roughly 6 to 11 cycle PCR used barcoded and J-beta primers. One entry per CDR3 protein, called by TCRdb with MiXCR from the 5' RACE reads. This table has around 870,000 distinct CDR3 sequences, around 30% appearing once. Sequenced input: blood. Every receptor here comes from a woman older than 75 in good health.

The rearrangement links TRBV15 to TRBJ2-1; weak D call: TRBD1 (6 bases). V was cut by 0 bases and J by 6 bases, with 9 bases left in between. The germline V gene encodes CDR1 LNHNV and CDR2 YYDKDF (reference sequence). The CDR3 has 14 residues. DNA for the CDR3: TGTGCCACCAGCAGAGATAACAGGGTCAATGAGCAGTTCTTC. Translation gives CATSRDNRVNEQFF. Combining the CDR3 with reference TRBV15 and TRBJ2-1 gives the whole variable domain DAMVIQNPRYQVTQFGKPVTLSCSQTLNHNVMYWYQQKSSQAPKLLFHYYDKDFNNEADTPDNFQSRRPNTSFCFLDIRSPGLGDTAMYLCATSRDNRVNEQFFGPGTRLTVL.

The chain joins TRBV6-1 to TRBJ1-2; 7 bases map to TRBD1. With V trimmed by 5 bases and J by 4 bases, 10 bases remained unmatched. Germline CDR1 reads MNHNS; CDR2 reads SASEGT. The CDR3 totals 15 residues. CDR3 sequence (DNA): TGTGCCAGCAGTTTATGGGGCGACAGGGCCTATGGCTACACCTTC. This sequence encodes CASSLWGDRAYGYTF.

The chain has TRBV30 and TRBJ2-5; 12 bases agree with TRBD2. The junction had 7 bases not matched to a gene; V was cut back by 2 bases and J by 0 bases. CDR1 is GTSNPN, CDR2 SVGIG, per germline (reference sequence). CDR3 length: 17 amino acids. Here the CDR3 reads CAWSSRRTSGDQETQYF. The CDR3 DNA follows: TGTGCCTGGAGTTCGCGGAGGACTAGCGGGGACCAAGAGACCCAGTACTTC.

The chain has TRBV12-3 or TRBV12-4 and TRBJ2-3; tentatively, D is TRBD2 (7 bases). The CDR3 has 14 amino acids. V gave up 1 base and J gave up 13 bases, with 18 bases separating them. This chain's CDR3 is CASSLGGGDDVEYF. CDR3 in DNA: TGTGCCAGCAGTTTAGGAGGGGGGGATGATGTGGAGTATTTT.

At least ten counts were recorded for this clonotype. The chain combines TRBV20-1 with TRBJ1-2, with D maybe TRBD1 (5 bases). The CDR3 sequence is 13 residues long. Between the trimmed V and J ends, which lost 4 bases and 8 bases, there was a span of 17 bases. Germline assignment: CDR1 DFQATT and CDR2 SNEGSKA (reference sequence). The DNA for the CDR3 is TGCAGTGCTACCCGAGGGGAGGGGTACGGCTACACCTTC. Its protein is CSATRGEGYGYTF.

This clonotype was counted between two and nine times. The gene calls are TRBV11-2 and TRBJ1-4; D call uncertain. Per the germline V gene, CDR1 is SGHAT and CDR2 is FQNNGV. Trimming cost V 8 bases and J 7 bases, with 11 bases left between them. The length of the CDR3 is 12 residues. The chain's CDR3 is CASRRGGEKLFF. The CDR3 nucleotides are TGTGCCAGCCGACGGGGAGGTGAAAAACTGTTTTTT.

On this clonotype itself: The junction differs from germline at one of its ends, possibly a read error. This chain links TRBV6-2 or TRBV6-3 with TRBJ1-5; no definite D call. The CDR3 is 12 residues long. CDR1 and CDR2 (germline): MNHEY, SVGEGT. The CDR3: CTSAVSNQPQHF. The CDR3 DNA is TGTACCAGCGCCGTAAGCAATCAGCCCCAGCATTTT.

The chain couples TRBV5-1 to TRBJ1-1, with 7 bases matching TRBD1. The CDR3 totals 14 residues. The V gene's germline CDR1 is SGHRS and CDR2 YFSETQ. V gave up 7 bases and J gave up 4 bases; unmatched junction bases: 10. The CDR3 DNA reads as TGCGCCAGCGGAAAGGGGGCGCAAAGCACTGAAGCTTTCTTT. Its translation is CASGKGAQSTEAFF.

This clonotype occurred many times. V usage is TRBV7-2 and J usage is TRBJ2-5; D possibly corresponds to TRBD1 (6 bases). The germline CDR1 and CDR2 sequences are SGHTA and FQGNSA. Trimming left V 8 bases short and J 1 base short, with 20 bases between. The CDR3 runs to 16 residues. The DNA of the CDR3 is TGTGCCAGCTCCTTTGGGGGCCTCATTTCCCAAGAGACCCAGTACTTC. This translates into CASSFGGLISQETQYF.

This clonotype appeared a few times. The rearrangement uses TRBV29-1 and TRBJ1-1; D unresolved. V lost 4 bases to trimming and J lost 6 bases, with 9 bases between them. The length of the CDR3 is 11 residues. Germline values: CDR1 SQVTM, CDR2 ANQGSEA. The CDR3: CSVGGFAEAFF. The DNA for the CDR3 is TGCAGCGTTGGTGGTTTCGCTGAAGCTTTCTTT.

This chain connects TRBV7-2 to TRBJ2-1; the match to TRBD2 covers 7 bases. J gave up 4 bases and V 4 bases, and 4 bases lay outside the gene matches. Per germline, CDR1 SGHTA and CDR2 FQGNSA. The CDR3 is 14 amino acids. The CDR3 loop is CASSSLAFYNEQFF. CDR3 DNA: TGTGCCAGCAGCTCACTAGCGTTTTACAATGAGCAGTTCTTC.

This clonotype showed up many times. This chain joins TRBV15 and TRBJ2-5; 9 nucleotides match TRBD1. CDR3 length: 17 residues. The germline gives CDR1 LNHNV, CDR2 YYDKDF (reference sequence). The junction had 13 bases not matched to a gene; V was cut back by 4 bases and J by 4 bases. CDR3 in DNA: TGTGCCACCAGCACCAAGCTAAACAGGGGGCTCGGAGAGACCCAGTACTTC. It specifies CATSTKLNRGLGETQYF.

This clonotype appeared many times. J is TRBJ2-3 and V is TRBV5-1; D uncertain. This CDR3 region has 14 residues. CDR1 SGHRS and CDR2 YFSETQ come from the germline V gene. V was trimmed by 7 bases and J by 6 bases, leaving 18 bases between them. CDR3 in DNA: TGCGCCAGCCAAAAAGGCTCCACGGCGGATACGCAGTATTTT. Protein product: CASQKGSTADTQYF.

This clonotype was observed at least ten times. The gene calls are TRBV7-9 and TRBJ1-2; no definite D call. Looked up from germline, CDR1 is SEHNR and CDR2 is FQNEAQ (reference sequence). Trimming took off 5 bases at V and 4 bases at J, with 23 bases between the two ends. CDR3 length: 17 amino acids. The CDR3 spells CASSTQWTITASYGYTF. DNA of the CDR3: TGTGCCAGCAGCACCCAATGGACTATTACAGCATCCTATGGCTACACCTTC.

This clonotype was seen ten or more times. The V and J genes are TRBV6-5 and TRBJ2-3; tentatively, D is TRBD1 or TRBD2 (5 bases each). The ends were cut back, 6 bases at V and 2 bases at J, with 9 bases in the middle. Germline V gene data show CDR1 as MNHEY and CDR2 as SVGAGI. CDR3 size: 13 residues. The CDR3, as DNA: TGTGCCAGCAGCCGGGACCTCACAGATACGCAGTATTTT. As protein: CASSRDLTDTQYF.

In this sample, this clonotype turned up many times. A much larger clone sits a single nucleotide away, making a read error possible. In DNA, the CDR3 is TGTGCCATCAGGGATGGGGGAGACACAGATACGCAGTATTTT. Amino acid sequence: CAIRDGGDTDTQYF. The rearrangement joins TRBV10-3 to TRBJ2-3; D assignment may be TRBD1 or TRBD2 (5 bases each). The CDR3 loop spans 14 amino acids. Trimming stripped 6 bases from V and 2 bases from J, with 12 bases between. Germline V CDR1 and CDR2: ENHRY, SYGVKD.

As for this clonotype: A read error may be the cause here, since a much bigger clone is one base away. The chain is built from TRBV14 and TRBJ2-5; no reliable D call. Trimming removed 2 bases at V and 11 bases at J, with 9 bases between. There are 11 residues in the CDR3. Germline CDR1 SGHDN, CDR2 FVKESK. This CDR3 reads CASSQWAKQYF. DNA for the CDR3: TGTGCCAGCAGCCAATGGGCCAAGCAGTACTTC.

The chain carries TRBV24-1 and TRBJ2-1; 11 bases align to TRBD2. The CDR3 length is 17 residues. Germline-derived CDR1 and CDR2 are KGHDR and SFDVKD. After removal of 0 bases from V and 7 bases from J, the junction contained 7 bases not matched to a gene. The CDR3 sequence is CATSDLEASGGSNEQFF. DNA for the CDR3: TGTGCCACCAGTGATTTGGAGGCTAGCGGGGGGTCGAATGAGCAGTTCTTC.

The chain joins TRBV11-3 to TRBJ1-1; 8 bases are shared with TRBD1. This CDR3 has 15 residues. The V gene end was trimmed by 5 bases and the J gene end by 1 base; junction bases not matched to a gene: 6. Germline CDR1 is SGHNT and CDR2 is YENEEA. CDR3 amino acids: CASSAAGTGNTEAFF. CDR3 coding DNA: TGTGCCAGCAGCGCCGCCGGGACAGGGAACACTGAAGCTTTCTTT. The full variable domain, its missing parts supplied by reference TRBV11-3 and TRBJ1-1, is EAGVVQSPRYKIIEKKQPVAFWCNPISGHNTLYWYLQNLGQGPELLIRYENEEAVDDSQLPKDRFSAERLKGVDSTLKIQPAELGDSAVYLCASSAAGTGNTEAFFGQGTRLTVV.